These 21 T cell receptor beta chains share one sample of origin, sequenced in a study of OX40 agonist ivuxolimab in advanced cancers. Assay: immunoSEQ multiplex PCR; the TCRdb copy retains only in-frame clones and omits some. This table holds around 56,000 clones, 82% found once. Here the sequenced sample was CD4+ or CD8+ T cells sorted from blood, taken in a trial of the OX40 agonist ivuxolimab. These receptors were taken from an adult with an advanced solid tumor such as melanoma, head and neck, liver or kidney cancer.

This clone has a handful of counts. This chain links TRBV9 with TRBJ1-5; D is uncertain. V was clipped by 0 bases and J by 8 bases, with 9 bases between them. The CDR3 has 13 residues. Germline CDR1 and CDR2: SGDLS and YYNGEE. The CDR3 DNA sequence: TGTGCCAGCAGCGTAGGTCCTGCGGAGCCCCAGCATTTT. This encodes CASSVGPAEPQHF.

The chain uses TRBV11-2 and TRBJ2-5, with 8 bases lining up with TRBD2. After removal of 5 bases from V and 6 bases from J, the junction contained 8 bases not matched to a gene. The CDR3 is made up of 14 amino acids. Germline CDR1 reads SGHAT; CDR2 reads FQNNGV. The CDR3 protein is CASSPLAGTQTQYF. CDR3 sequence (DNA): TGTGCCAGCAGCCCTTTAGCGGGAACTCAGACCCAGTACTTC.

This clone occurred a few times. The rearrangement links TRBV14 to TRBJ1-1; D not certain. This CDR3 is 13 amino acids long. V shed 4 bases and J shed 8 bases, with 14 bases lying between them. Germline CDR1 and CDR2: SGHDN and FVKESK. The CDR3 DNA is TGTGCCAGCAGCCTCGTGGGAGGAACGGAAGCTTTCTTT. This encodes CASSLVGGTEAFF.

The rearrangement uses TRBV10-1 and TRBJ2-1, with 7 bases fitting TRBD1. Germline CDR1 reads WNHNN; CDR2 reads SYGVQD (reference sequence). The CDR3 is 15 amino acids. Trimming at V came to 1 base and at J to 9 bases, leaving 9 bases not matched to a gene. This CDR3 is CASSEFGQVRGEQFF. CDR3 sequence (DNA): TGCGCCAGCAGTGAGTTCGGACAGGTCAGAGGTGAGCAGTTCTTC.

J is TRBJ2-7 and V is TRBV27; D is uncertain. Germline values: CDR1 MNHEY, CDR2 SMNVEV (reference sequence). Trimming took off 0 bases at V and 2 bases at J, with 8 bases between the two ends. This CDR3 is 14 amino acids long. The CDR3 DNA reads as TGTGCCAGCAGTTTATCCAAGGATACCTACGAGCAGTACTTC. It encodes CASSLSKDTYEQYF.

The genes are TRBV2 and TRBJ2-7; 9 bases fit TRBD1. The CDR3 loop spans 15 amino acids. Trimming removed 6 bases from V and 5 bases from J; junction bases left unmatched: 11. CDR1 is SNHLY, CDR2 FYNNEI, per germline. The CDR3 reads CASRERTGGHDEQYF. The CDR3 DNA follows: TGTGCCAGCAGAGAGCGTACAGGGGGCCACGACGAGCAGTACTTC. Looking up the rest from reference TRBV2 and TRBJ2-7 gives the full variable domain: EPEVTQTPSHQVTQMGQEVILRCVPISNHLYFYWYRQILGQKVEFLVSFYNNEISEKSEIFDDQFSVERPDGSNFTLKIRSTKLEDSAMYFCASRERTGGHDEQYFGPGTRLTVT.

V and J are TRBV18 and TRBJ1-1; D gene uncertain. Germline CDR1 reads KGHSH; CDR2 reads LQKENI. The ends were cut back, 4 bases at V and 0 bases at J, with 12 bases in the middle. The CDR3 totals 15 residues. The CDR3 sequence: CASSQNPGMNTEAFF. CDR3 DNA sequence: TGTGCCAGCTCACAGAACCCGGGGATGAACACTGAAGCTTTCTTT.

The genes are TRBV6-1 and TRBJ1-5; 8 positions agree with TRBD1. With V trimmed by 4 bases and J by 0 bases, 17 bases remained unmatched. The CDR3 length is 20 residues. Germline loops: CDR1 MNHNS, CDR2 SASEGT. This CDR3 reads CASSGRLVLGTGHSNQPQHF. The CDR3 region has the DNA TGTGCCAGCAGTGGGCGACTGGTGCTGGGGACAGGCCATAGCAATCAGCCCCAGCATTTT.

The V gene is TRBV7-2, the J gene TRBJ1-6; 7 nucleotides match TRBD1. Losses at the gene ends were 1 base for V and 7 bases for J; bases not matched to a gene: 4. This CDR3 is built from 15 residues. Germline V gene lookup returns CDR1 SGHTA and CDR2 FQGNSA. In DNA form, the CDR3 reads TGTGCCAGCAGCTTAGAGGGACAGACCAATTCACCCCTCCACTTT. Its translation is CASSLEGQTNSPLHF.

The chain combines TRBV30 with TRBJ2-2, with a possible D match to TRBD1 (5 bases). CDR3 size: 15 residues. The V end lost 3 bases, the J end lost 5 bases, and 16 bases lay between the germline ends. Per the germline V gene, CDR1 is GTSNPN and CDR2 is SVGIG (reference sequence). CDR3 amino acids: CAWRGSGRVTGELFF. CDR3 sequence (DNA): TGTGCCTGGAGGGGGTCGGGCAGGGTGACCGGGGAGCTGTTTTTT. The whole variable domain, remainder taken from reference TRBV30 and TRBJ2-2, is SQTIHQWPATLVQPVGSPLSLECTVEGTSNPNLYWYRQAAGRGLQLLFYSVGIGQISSEVPQNLSASRPQDRQFILSSKKLLLSDSGFYLCAWRGSGRVTGELFFGEGSRLTVL.

This clone was counted a single time. V and J are TRBV18 and TRBJ1-1, with 9 positions matching TRBD1. The J segment lost 1 base and the V segment lost 6 bases, leaving 6 bases of the junction unmatched. Germline CDR1 and CDR2: KGHSH and LQKENI. This CDR3 comprises 15 residues. The CDR3 is CASSLSTGGNTEAFF. Here the CDR3 DNA reads TGTGCCAGCTCGCTCTCGACAGGGGGGAACACTGAAGCTTTCTTT. Using reference TRBV18 and TRBJ1-1 for the parts outside the CDR3, the full variable domain is NAGVMQNPRHLVRRRGQEARLRCSPMKGHSHVYWYRQLPEEGLKFMVYLQKENIIDESGMPKERFSAEFPKEGPSILRIQQVVRGDSAAYFCASSLSTGGNTEAFFGQGTRLTVV.

The rearrangement links TRBV2 to TRBJ2-7; 10 bases agree with TRBD1. The CDR3 is 14 residues long. V was pared by 5 bases and J by 3 bases, with 4 bases of the junction left unmatched. CDR1 SNHLY and CDR2 FYNNEI come from the germline V gene. CDR3 nucleotides: TGTGCCAGCAGTTACGGGACAGGGGTCTACGAGCAGTACTTC. Residues: CASSYGTGVYEQYF.

This clone was counted only a few times. The chain combines TRBV19 with TRBJ2-5; TRBD2 aligns across 9 bases. The CDR3 totals 15 residues. CDR1 and CDR2 from the germline V gene are LNHDA and SQIVND (reference sequence). The V segment lost 3 bases and the J segment 5 bases; nucleotides outside the gene matches: 7. Here the CDR3 reads CASSMLREGRETQYF. As DNA, the CDR3 is TGTGCCAGTAGTATGCTGCGGGAGGGCCGGGAGACCCAGTACTTC.

Written as DNA, the CDR3 is TGTGCCAGCAGCAAACCCGGAGTAGAAAAACTGTTTTTT. Translated, it gives CASSKPGVEKLFF. V and J are TRBV9 and TRBJ1-4; D gene uncertain. There are 13 residues in the CDR3. Trimming removed 4 bases at V and 8 bases at J, with 12 bases between. Germline assignment: CDR1 SGDLS and CDR2 YYNGEE.

This chain joins TRBV6-1 and TRBJ2-5, with D tentatively TRBD1 (5 bases). The V end lost 7 bases, the J end lost 5 bases, and 14 bases lay between the germline ends. Germline assignment: CDR1 MNHNS and CDR2 SASEGT. This CDR3 region has 13 residues. The CDR3 sequence is CASNQGSGETQYF. CDR3 coding DNA: TGTGCCAGCAATCAGGGTAGTGGGGAGACCCAGTACTTC.

The V call is TRBV9, the J call TRBJ1-1, with 8 bases fitting TRBD1. The J segment lost 1 base and the V segment lost 5 bases, leaving 7 bases of the junction unmatched. This CDR3 comprises 15 residues. The germline gives CDR1 SGDLS, CDR2 YYNGEE. CDR3 coding DNA: TGTGCCAGCAGACCTACAGGGGGACAGAACACTGAAGCTTTCTTT. Translation: CASRPTGGQNTEAFF.

The chain has TRBV7-2 and TRBJ1-1; D is unresolved. Trimming removed 3 bases from V and 1 base from J, with 6 bases in between. CDR3 length: 13 amino acids. The germline V gene has CDR1 SGHTA and CDR2 FQGNSA. The CDR3 here is CASSFTENTEAFF. The CDR3 DNA reads TGTGCCAGCAGCTTCACAGAGAACACTGAAGCTTTCTTT. Filled out from reference TRBV7-2 and TRBJ1-1, the complete variable domain reads GAGVSQSPSNKVTEKGKDVELRCDPISGHTALYWYRQSLGQGLEFLIYFQGNSAPDKSGLPSDRFSAERTGGSVSTLTIQRTQQEDSAVYLCASSFTENTEAFFGQGTRLTVV.

A note on this clone: Mismatch with germline at one junction end may stem from a read error. This chain links TRBV9 with TRBJ1-1; the match to TRBD1 covers 7 bases. There are 16 residues in the CDR3. Germline assignment: CDR1 SGDLS and CDR2 YYNGEE. The DNA for the CDR3 is TGTGCCCGCAGTAGGGGGCGGGGGAGATTAAACACTGAAGCTTTCTTT. It encodes CARSRGRGRLNTEAFF. Using reference TRBV9 and TRBJ1-1 for the parts outside the CDR3, the full variable domain is DSGVTQTPKHLITATGQRVTLRCSPRSGDLSVYWYQQSLDQGLQFLIQYYNGEERAKGNILERFSAQQFPDLHSELNLSSLELGDSALYFCARSRGRGRLNTEAFFGQGTRLTVV.

This chain links TRBV7-2 with TRBJ1-4; perhaps TRBD1 as D (5 bases). V was clipped by 3 bases and J by 8 bases, with 10 bases between them. The germline CDR1 and CDR2 sequences are SGHTA and FQGNSA. This CDR3 has 13 residues. The CDR3 sequence: CASSFGGNEKLFF. The CDR3 DNA reads as TGTGCCAGCAGCTTTGGGGGAAACGAAAAACTGTTTTTT.

In DNA, the CDR3 is TGCGCCAGCAGCTTTCTAGACTCGTTAAGCTCCTACGAGCAGTACTTC. Translated, it gives CASSFLDSLSSYEQYF. V and J are TRBV5-1 and TRBJ2-7; D unclear. Per the germline V gene, CDR1 is SGHRS and CDR2 is YFSETQ. V shed 2 bases and J shed 0 bases, with 15 bases lying between them. The CDR3 contains 16 residues.

V and J are TRBV27 and TRBJ2-1, with TRBD2 identical over 12 bases. CDR3 length: 16 residues. With V trimmed by 6 bases and J by 7 bases, 10 bases remained unmatched. Germline V gene sequence: CDR1 MNHEY, CDR2 SMNVEV (reference sequence). The CDR3 region is CASRRSLAGGSNEQFF. In nucleotides, the CDR3 is TGTGCCAGCAGAAGATCACTAGCGGGGGGTAGTAATGAGCAGTTCTTC.